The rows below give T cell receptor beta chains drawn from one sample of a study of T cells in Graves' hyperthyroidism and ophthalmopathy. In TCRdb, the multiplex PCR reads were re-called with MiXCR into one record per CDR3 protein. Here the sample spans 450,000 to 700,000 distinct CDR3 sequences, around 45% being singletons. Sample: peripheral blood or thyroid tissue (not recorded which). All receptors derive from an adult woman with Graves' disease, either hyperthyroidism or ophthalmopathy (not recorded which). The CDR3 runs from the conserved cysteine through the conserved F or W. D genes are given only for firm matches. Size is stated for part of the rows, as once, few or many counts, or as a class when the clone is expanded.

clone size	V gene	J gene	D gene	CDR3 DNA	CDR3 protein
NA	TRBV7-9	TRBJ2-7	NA	TGTGCCAGCAGCGGGGGGCGGAACTACGAGCAGTACTTC	CASSGGRNYEQYF
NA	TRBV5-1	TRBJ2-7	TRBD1	TGCGCCAGCAGCTTGACCTCGGACAGGGGCTACGAGCAGTACTTC	CASSLTSDRGYEQYF
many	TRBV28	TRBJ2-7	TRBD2	TGTGCCAGCTTATCCGGGACTAGCGCGCGGGAGCAGTACTTC	CASLSGTSAREQYF
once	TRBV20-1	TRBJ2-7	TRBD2	TGCAGTGCTAACCCACTAGCGGGAGGGTCCTACGAGCAGTACTTC	CSANPLAGGSYEQYF
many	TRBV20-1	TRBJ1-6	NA	TGCAGTGCGTACAATTCCGGACGGGAAAATTCACCCCTCCACTTT	CSAYNSGRENSPLHF
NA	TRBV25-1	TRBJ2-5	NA	TGTGCCAGCAGCGTTATCGGGGGCTCATGGGAAGAGACCCAGTACTTC	CASSVIGGSWEETQYF
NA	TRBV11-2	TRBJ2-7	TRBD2	TGTGCCAGCTCACGAGACGGGACTAGCGGTTCCTACGAGCAGTACTTC	CASSRDGTSGSYEQYF
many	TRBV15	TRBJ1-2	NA	TGTGCCACCAGCAGAGATCCTGGGGGAATAGGTGGCTACACCTTC	CATSRDPGGIGGYTF
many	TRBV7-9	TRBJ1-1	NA	TGTGCCAGTCAAACAACAGGGCCAAACACTGAAGCTTTCTTT	CASQTTGPNTEAFF
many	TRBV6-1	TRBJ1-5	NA	TGTGCCAGCAGTGAAGTGGGAGGGCGAAACAATCAGCCCCAGCATTTT	CASSEVGGRNNQPQHF
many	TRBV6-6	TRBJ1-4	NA	TGTGCCAGCAGACCAGGCACCTTTTCTTCCGGAAAACTGTTTTTT	CASRPGTFSSGKLFF
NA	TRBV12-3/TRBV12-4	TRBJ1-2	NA	TGTGCCAGCAGTTTTGGGGTGAGGGGTGGCTACACCTTC	CASSFGVRGGYTF
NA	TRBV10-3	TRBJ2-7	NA	NA	CAICSAGLAGVSYEQYF
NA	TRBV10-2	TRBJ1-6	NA	TGCGCCAGCGCGTCGGGACCTTGGAGGGCTCGCCTCCACTTT	CASASGPWRARLHF
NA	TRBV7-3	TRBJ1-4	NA	TGTGCCAGCAGCTTAGGGAGTGGTCTAAATGAAAAACTGTTTTTT	CASSLGSGLNEKLFF
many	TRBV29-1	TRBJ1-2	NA	TGCAGCGTTGAGGAGGGATATGGCTACACCTTC	CSVEEGYGYTF
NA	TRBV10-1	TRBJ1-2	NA	TGCGCCATAAGACAAAACTATGGCTACACCTTC	CAIRQNYGYTF
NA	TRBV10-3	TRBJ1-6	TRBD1	TGTGCCATCAGTCAGGGACAGGGGGTGTTAACGGCACCCCTCCACTTT	CAISQGQGVLTAPLHF
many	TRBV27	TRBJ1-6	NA	TGTGCCAGCAGTCCTAGGAGGGAGAATTCACCCCTCCACTTT	CASSPRRENSPLHF
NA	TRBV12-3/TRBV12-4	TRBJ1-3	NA	TGTGCCAGCAGTTTTCACGTCCTGGGGCGCTCTGGAAACACCATATATTTT	CASSFHVLGRSGNTIYF
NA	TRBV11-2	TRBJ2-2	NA	TGTGCCAGCGGCTTAGTAGAGAGCAACACCGGGGAGCTGTTTTTT	CASGLVESNTGELFF
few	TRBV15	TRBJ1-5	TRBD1	TGTGCCACCAGCCAGGACAGGGTGAATCAGCCCCAGCATTTT	CATSQDRVNQPQHF
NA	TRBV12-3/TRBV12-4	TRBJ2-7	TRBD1	TGTGCCAGCAGTACGGACAGGAACTACGAGCAGTACTTC	CASSTDRNYEQYF
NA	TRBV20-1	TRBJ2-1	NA	TGCAGTGCCCCCGCCAGGGGGGATGAGCAGTTCTTC	CSAPARGDEQFF
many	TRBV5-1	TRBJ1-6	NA	TGCGCCAGCAGCCAAGACAGCTATAATTCACCCCTCCACTTT	CASSQDSYNSPLHF
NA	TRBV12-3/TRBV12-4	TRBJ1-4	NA	TGTGCCAGCAGTTTGACGTCCTCTGGTAATGAAAAACTGTTTTTT	CASSLTSSGNEKLFF
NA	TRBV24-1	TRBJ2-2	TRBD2	TGTGCCACCAGTGATCTAGCGGGGTATGGGGAGCTGTTTTTT	CATSDLAGYGELFF
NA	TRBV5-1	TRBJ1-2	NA	TGCGCCAGCAGCTCGGGCCAGGGAGTGAGGGGCTACACCTTC	CASSSGQGVRGYTF
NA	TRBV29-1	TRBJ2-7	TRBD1	TGCAGCGCGCTAGGACAGGGGGCGGGTGGTGAGCAGTACTTC	CSALGQGAGGEQYF
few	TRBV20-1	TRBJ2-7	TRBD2	TGCAGTGCTAGAGTTAGACTAGCGGGAAAGGGCAAGCAGTACTTC	CSARVRLAGKGKQYF
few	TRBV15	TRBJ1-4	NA	TGTGCCACCAGCAGAGCACGGAGTAATGAAAAACTGTTTTTT	CATSRARSNEKLFF
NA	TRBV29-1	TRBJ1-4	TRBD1	TGCGTCACGGGACAGGGGGTGAGAGGAACTAATGAAAAACTGTTTTTT	CVTGQGVRGTNEKLFF
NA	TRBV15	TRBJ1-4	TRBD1	TGTGCCACCAGCAGAGAGGGACAGGGTGGAGCGGCTGAAAAACTATTTTTT	CATSREGQGGAAEKLFF
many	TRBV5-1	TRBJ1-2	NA	TGCGCCAGCAGGTCACAGGGAAACTATGGCTACACCTTC	CASRSQGNYGYTF
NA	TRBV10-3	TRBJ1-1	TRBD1	TGTGCCATCAGTGAAGATTGGACAGGGGGCGCGAAAGCCACTGAAGCTTTCTTT	CAISEDWTGGAKATEAFF
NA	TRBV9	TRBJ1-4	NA	TGTGCCAGCAGCACGCTCAATGAAAAACTGTTTTTT	CASSTLNEKLFF
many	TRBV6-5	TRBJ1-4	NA	TGTGCCAGCAGCTTCGGGACACTCGATAATGAAAAACTGTTTTTT	CASSFGTLDNEKLFF
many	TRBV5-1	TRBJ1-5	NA	TGCGCCAGCAGGGAAGGACCATATAGCAATCAGCCCCAGCATTTT	CASREGPYSNQPQHF
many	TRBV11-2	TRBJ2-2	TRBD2	TGTGCCAGCAGCTTAGATAATGCGGCGGGAGACACCGGGGAGCTGTTTTTT	CASSLDNAAGDTGELFF
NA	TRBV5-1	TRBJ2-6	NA	TGCGCCAGCAGCTTGTTGCCAGGGGCCAACGTCCTGACTTTC	CASSLLPGANVLTF
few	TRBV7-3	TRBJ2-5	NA	TGTGCCAGCAGCTTAGGTGAGGGAACTGGGGAGACCCAGTACTTC	CASSLGEGTGETQYF
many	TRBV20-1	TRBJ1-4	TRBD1	TGCAGTGCTGACGGACAGGGGGCGAGTCTTGAAAAACTGTTTTTT	CSADGQGASLEKLFF
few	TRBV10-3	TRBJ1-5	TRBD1	TGTGCCGTCACAGGGGGCCTTAATCAGCCCCAGCATTTT	CAVTGGLNQPQHF
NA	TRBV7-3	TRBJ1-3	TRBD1	TGTGCCAGCAGCAGTAGACAGGGGGGGCTCTCTGGAAACACCATATATTTT	CASSSRQGGLSGNTIYF
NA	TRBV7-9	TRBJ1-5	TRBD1	TGTGCCAGCAGCTTAGCAAGATACCCGGGACAGGGGGCAACCTCCAATCAGCCCCAGCATTTT	CASSLARYPGQGATSNQPQHF
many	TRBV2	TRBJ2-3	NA	TGTGCCAGCAGTCCCACTTGGAGTTTGGCCCTGGAAAGCACAGATACGCAGTATTTT	CASSPTWSLALESTDTQYF
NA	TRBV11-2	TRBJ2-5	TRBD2	TGTGCCAGCAGCTTATATACTAGCGGGAGGGCTGCCCAAGAGACCCAGTACTTC	CASSLYTSGRAAQETQYF
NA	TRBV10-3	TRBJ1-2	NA	TGTGCCTCTCAACAGGGCAACTATGGCTACACCTTC	CASQQGNYGYTF
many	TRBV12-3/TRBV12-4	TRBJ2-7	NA	TGTGCCAGCAGTCCTCAAATCACACGCTACGAGCAGTACTTC	CASSPQITRYEQYF
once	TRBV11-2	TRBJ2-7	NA	TGTGCCAGCAGCTTACGGCAGGAGGGGCGGAACGAGCAGTACTTC	CASSLRQEGRNEQYF
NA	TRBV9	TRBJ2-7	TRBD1	TGTGCCAGCAGCGCCGGGACAGGGGGCAGGAGCTCCTACGAGCAGTACTTC	CASSAGTGGRSSYEQYF
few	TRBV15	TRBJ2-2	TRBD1	TGTGCCACCAGCTGGGACAGGGAGTATGTCGGGGAGCTGTTTTTT	CATSWDREYVGELFF
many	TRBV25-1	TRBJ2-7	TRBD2	TGTGCCAGCAGTGAATCGATCCGGACTAGCGGGAGGTGGGATGGAGAGCAGTACTTC	CASSESIRTSGRWDGEQYF
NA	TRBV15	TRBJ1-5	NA	TGTGCCACCAGCAGGCTGGCGGGAACCCAGCATTTT	CATSRLAGTQHF